The 9 T cell receptor beta chains given below trace back to one sample, sequenced in a study of blood T cell repertoires in COVID-19. TCRdb's table, derived via immunoSEQ multiplex PCR, lists solely in-frame clones and lacks some. The sample yields about 110,000 clones, roughly 80% seen once. Sequenced: peripheral blood. The receptor set was obtained from an older woman with acute or convalescent COVID-19.

V usage is TRBV30 and J usage is TRBJ1-1; D is uncertain. The CDR3 length is 15 residues. Between the trimmed V and J ends, which lost 0 bases and 1 base, there was a span of 12 bases. Germline lookup yields CDR1 GTSNPN and CDR2 SVGIG (reference sequence). The DNA for the CDR3 is TGTGCCTGGAGTGTAGGTATACAGCCGAACACTGAAGCTTTCTTT. Protein: CAWSVGIQPNTEAFF.

The genes are TRBV7-9 and TRBJ2-6, with 9 bases that match TRBD2. Germline CDR1 is SEHNR and CDR2 is FQNEAQ (reference sequence). CDR3 length: 16 amino acids. Germline trimming cut 3 bases from V and 2 bases from J; bases unmatched to any gene: 2. CDR3 region: CASSFSGGPGANVLTF. The CDR3 DNA follows: TGTGCCAGCAGCTTTAGCGGGGGACCTGGGGCCAACGTCCTGACTTTC.

The chain couples TRBV7-6 to TRBJ1-5; tentative D call: TRBD1 (5 bases). The germline V gene has CDR1 SGHVS and CDR2 FNYEAQ. Trimming pared 2 bases from V and 7 bases from J, leaving 6 bases between. The CDR3 contains 12 residues. The DNA for the CDR3 is TGTGCCAGCAGCTTACAGGGCCAGCCCCAGCATTTT. Amino acid sequence: CASSLQGQPQHF.

The V gene is TRBV11-3, the J gene TRBJ1-1; D call uncertain. The germline V gene has CDR1 SGHNT and CDR2 YENEEA. Trimming took 5 bases from V and 5 from J, leaving 12 bases between them. This CDR3 contains 13 residues. The CDR3 protein is CASSRDGNTEAFF. The CDR3 DNA is TGTGCCAGCAGCCGCGACGGGAATACTGAAGCTTTCTTT.

This chain links TRBV18 with TRBJ1-1, with D unclear. The CDR3 has 14 residues. Trimming removed 3 bases from V and 1 base from J, with 9 bases in between. Germline V CDR1 and CDR2: KGHSH, LQKENI. The CDR3 bases are TGTGCCAGCTCACCTCCCACAAAGAACACTGAAGCTTTCTTT. Translation: CASSPPTKNTEAFF.

The V and J genes are TRBV3-1 (or the pseudogene TRBV3-2) and TRBJ1-2; D is uncertain. Between the trimmed V and J ends, which lost 6 bases and 2 bases, there was a span of 7 bases. This CDR3 has 12 amino acids. Germline loops: CDR1 LGHDT, CDR2 YNNKEL (reference sequence). CDR3 sequence reads: CASSRQNYGYTF. CDR3 DNA: TGTGCCAGCAGTCGACAAAACTATGGCTACACCTTC.

CDR3: CASSLDQGNHGYTF. The CDR3 DNA reads TGTGCCAGCAGCTTGGACCAGGGAAATCATGGCTACACCTTC. J is TRBJ1-2 and V is TRBV5-4; D perhaps matches TRBD1 (5 bases). The CDR3 contains 14 residues. The V end lost 0 bases, the J end lost 6 bases, and 12 bases lay between the germline ends. CDR1 SGHNT and CDR2 YYREEE come from the germline V gene (reference sequence).

Here the CDR3 reads CAWSSPRTGGRNEQFF. Written as DNA, the CDR3 is TGTGCCTGGAGTTCCCCTCGGACAGGGGGCAGGAATGAGCAGTTCTTC. The rearrangement uses TRBV30 and TRBJ2-1, with TRBD1 identical over 11 bases. This CDR3 comprises 16 residues. Per germline, CDR1 GTSNPN and CDR2 SVGIG (reference sequence). The V gene end was trimmed by 2 bases and the J gene end by 7 bases; junction bases not matched to a gene: 10.

The chain links TRBV5-6 to TRBJ2-3; possible D gene TRBD1, 6 bases. Germline V CDR1 and CDR2: SGHDT, YYEEEE. Trimming stripped 4 bases from V and 8 bases from J, with 20 bases between. This CDR3 comprises 15 residues. CDR3 residues: CASSANRVQTGTQYF. In DNA, the CDR3 is TGTGCCAGCAGCGCTAACAGGGTCCAAACGGGTACGCAGTATTTT. Looking up the rest from reference TRBV5-6 and TRBJ2-3 gives the full variable domain: DAGVTQSPTHLIKTRGQQVTLRCSPKSGHDTVSWYQQALGQGPQFIFQYYEEEERQRGNFPDRFSGHQFPNYSSELNVNALLLGDSALYLCASSANRVQTGTQYFGPGTRLTVL.